The 2 T cell receptor beta chains below all came from one sample that was sequenced in a study of T cells in severe cutaneous drug reactions. TCR subtype-specific primers in iRepertoire multiplex PCR prepared libraries for bulk and single-cell sequencing. One entry per CDR3 protein, without DNA, is what TCRdb gives after re-calling the multiplex PCR reads. This table holds tens of thousands of distinct CDR3 sequences. Sequenced patients had Stevens-Johnson syndrome or toxic epidermal necrolysis caused by carbamazepine. The specimen sequenced was PBMCs. These receptor sequences come from a human donor with toxic epidermal necrolysis, a severe cutaneous drug reaction.

The gene calls are TRBV3-1 and TRBJ2-2; the D call of TRBD1 rests on TCRdb alone, since no DNA is present to check it. Germline V lookup: CDR1 LGHDT, CDR2 YNNKEL (reference sequence). CDR3 length equals 15 residues. CDR3 in amino acids: CASSPVGTGSGELFF.

V and J are TRBV7-6 and TRBJ2-1; the TCRdb call, TRBD2, lacks DNA for checking. Germline V gene lookup returns CDR1 SGHVS and CDR2 FNYEAQ. The CDR3 length is 16 residues. This CDR3 reads CASSLVGEGSYNEQFF.